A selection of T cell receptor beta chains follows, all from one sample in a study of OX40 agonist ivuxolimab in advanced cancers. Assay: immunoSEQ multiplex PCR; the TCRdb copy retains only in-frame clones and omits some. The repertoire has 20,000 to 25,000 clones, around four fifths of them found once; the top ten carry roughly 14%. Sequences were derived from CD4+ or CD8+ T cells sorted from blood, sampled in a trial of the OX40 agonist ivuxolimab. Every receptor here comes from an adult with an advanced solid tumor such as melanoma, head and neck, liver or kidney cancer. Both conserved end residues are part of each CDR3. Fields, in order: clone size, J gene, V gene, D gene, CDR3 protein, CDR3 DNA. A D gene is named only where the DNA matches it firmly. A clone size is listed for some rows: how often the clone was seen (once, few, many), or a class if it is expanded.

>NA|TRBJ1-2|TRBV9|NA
CASSAQGGYTF
TGTGCCAGCAGCGCCCAGGGAGGCTACACCTTC
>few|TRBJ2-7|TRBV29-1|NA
CSVLGEDYEQYF
TGCAGCGTCCTTGGGGAGGACTACGAGCAGTACTTC
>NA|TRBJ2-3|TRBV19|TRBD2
CASSIDMARGGGHTDTQYF
TGTGCCAGTAGTATAGATATGGCCCGGGGCGGGGGGCACACAGATACGCAGTATTTT
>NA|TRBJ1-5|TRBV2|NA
CASRDVFNQPQHF
TGTGCCAGCAGAGACGTATTCAATCAGCCCCAGCATTTT
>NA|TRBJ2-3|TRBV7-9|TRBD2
CASSPSYGGSTDTQYF
TGTGCCAGCAGCCCTTCCTACGGGGGGAGCACAGATACGCAGTATTTT
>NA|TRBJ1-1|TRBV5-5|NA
CASSFGTNTEAFF
TGTGCCAGCAGCTTCGGCACGAACACTGAAGCTTTCTTT
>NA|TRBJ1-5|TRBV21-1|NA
CASSGGDRPYSNQPQHF
TGTGCCAGCAGCGGGGGGGACAGGCCTTATAGCAATCAGCCCCAGCATTTT
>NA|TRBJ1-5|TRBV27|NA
CASSLQGQPQHF
TGTGCCAGCAGTTTACAGGGACAGCCCCAGCATTTT
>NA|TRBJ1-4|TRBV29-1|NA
CSVGGRGYGKLFF
TGCAGCGTTGGGGGCAGGGGTTACGGAAAACTGTTTTTT
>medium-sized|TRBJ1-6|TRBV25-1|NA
CASSDGRGPNYNSPLHF
TGTGCCAGCAGTGACGGACGGGGGCCCAATTATAATTCACCCCTCCACTTT
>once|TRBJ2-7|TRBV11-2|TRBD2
CASSFSGDYEQYF
TGTGCCAGCAGCTTTAGCGGGGACTACGAGCAGTACTTC
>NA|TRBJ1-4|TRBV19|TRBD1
CASSPWTGRSEKLFF
TGTGCCAGTAGTCCCTGGACAGGGAGGAGTGAAAAACTGTTTTTT
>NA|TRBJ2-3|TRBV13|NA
CASSFGSGGRTDTQYF
TGTGCCAGCAGCTTTGGGTCTGGGGGAAGGACAGATACGCAGTATTTT
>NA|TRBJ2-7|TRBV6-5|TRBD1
CASSDRGLYYEQYF
TGTGCCAGCAGCGACAGGGGACTTTACTACGAGCAGTACTTC
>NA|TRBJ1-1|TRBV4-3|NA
CASSQDPGGGTEAFF
TGCGCCAGCAGCCAAGATCCGGGGGGTGGTACTGAAGCTTTCTTT
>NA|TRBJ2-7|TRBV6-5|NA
CASSYGQYYEQYF
TGTGCCAGCAGTTATGGACAGTACTACGAGCAGTACTTC
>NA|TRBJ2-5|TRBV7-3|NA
CASSLFPGAGETQYF
TGTGCCAGCAGCTTATTTCCGGGGGCCGGGGAGACCCAGTACTTC
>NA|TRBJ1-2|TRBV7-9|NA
CASSLESGSPNYGYTF
TGTGCCAGCAGCTTAGAGTCGGGCAGCCCGAACTATGGCTACACCTTC
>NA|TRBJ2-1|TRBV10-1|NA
CASSDLLGQYNEQFF
TGCGCCAGCAGTGATTTACTCGGACAGTACAATGAGCAGTTCTTC
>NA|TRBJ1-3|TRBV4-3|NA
CASSHLNTPSGNTIYF
TGCGCCAGCAGCCACCTCAATACTCCCTCTGGAAACACCATATATTTT
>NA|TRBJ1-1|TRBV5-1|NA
CASSLGAGARTEAFF
TGCGCCAGCAGCTTGGGAGCAGGGGCACGGACTGAAGCTTTCTTT
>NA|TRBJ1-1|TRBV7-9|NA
CASSLNPSKGAFF
TGTGCCAGCAGCTTAAATCCCTCTAAGGGAGCTTTCTTT
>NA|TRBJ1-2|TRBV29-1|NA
CSVENRAIGYTF
TGCAGCGTTGAAAACAGGGCGATTGGCTACACCTTC
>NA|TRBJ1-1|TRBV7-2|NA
CASSLAGYKNTEAFF
TGTGCCAGCAGCTTAGCAGGGTATAAGAACACTGAAGCTTTCTTT
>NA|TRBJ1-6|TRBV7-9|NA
CASSLGMAGGSPLHF
TGTGCCAGCAGCTTAGGTATGGCGGGAGGTTCACCCCTCCACTTT
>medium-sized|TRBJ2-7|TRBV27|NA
CASSLSGVHYEQYF
TGTGCCAGCAGTTTATCTGGGGTTCATTACGAGCAGTACTTC
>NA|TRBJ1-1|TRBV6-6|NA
CASSYSEGPNTEAFF
TGTGCCAGCAGTTACTCAGAGGGCCCTAACACTGAAGCTTTCTTT
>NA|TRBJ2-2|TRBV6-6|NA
CASSSSKPNTGELFF
TGTGCCAGCAGTTCGAGCAAACCGAACACCGGGGAGCTGTTTTTT
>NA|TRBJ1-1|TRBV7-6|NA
CASSLDRGSPNTEAFF
TGTGCCAGCAGCTTGGACCGCGGGTCCCCGAACACTGAAGCTTTCTTT
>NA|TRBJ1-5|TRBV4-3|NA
CASSPGGNSNQPQHF
TGCGCCAGCAGCCCAGGAGGTAATAGCAATCAGCCCCAGCATTTT
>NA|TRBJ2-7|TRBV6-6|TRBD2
CASSPGLDYEQYF
TGTGCCAGCAGTCCGGGACTAGACTACGAGCAGTACTTC
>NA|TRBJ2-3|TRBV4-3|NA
CASSQDSGITRQDTQYF
TGCGCCAGCAGCCAAGATTCAGGAATCACACGGCAAGATACGCAGTATTTT
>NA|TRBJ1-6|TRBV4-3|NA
CASSQGWGTYNSPLHF
TGCGCCAGCAGCCAAGGATGGGGGACCTATAATTCACCCCTCCACTTT
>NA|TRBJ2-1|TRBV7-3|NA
CASSLTLGQVSYNEQFF
TGTGCCAGCAGCTTAACCTTGGGCCAGGTCTCCTACAATGAGCAGTTCTTC
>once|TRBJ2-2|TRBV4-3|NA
CASSRGVLNTGELFF
TGCGCCAGCAGCCGTGGGGTCCTGAACACCGGGGAGCTGTTTTTT
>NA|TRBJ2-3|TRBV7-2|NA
CASSPRGWGTDTQYF
TGTGCCAGCAGCCCCCGGGGCTGGGGCACAGATACGCAGTATTTT
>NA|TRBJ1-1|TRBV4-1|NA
CASRSRELNTEAFF
TGCGCCAGCCGCAGCAGGGAACTGAACACTGAAGCTTTCTTT
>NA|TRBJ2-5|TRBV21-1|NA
CASSPGTGVGQYF
TGTGCCAGCAGCCCCGGGACAGGGGTCGGCCAGTACTTC
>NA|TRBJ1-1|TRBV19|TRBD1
CASSIPTGGMEAFF
TGTGCCAGTAGTATCCCGACAGGGGGTATGGAAGCTTTCTTT